This entry lists 26 T cell receptor beta chains sequenced from one sample in a study of blood T cells in healthy people across ages (dated by TCRdb to 2013 to 2016). The protocol used for the library was 5' RACE. Sequencing used an Illumina HiSeq 2500. The second PCR ran for about 7 to 11 cycles and used a J-beta primer mix along with a sample-barcoded 5' primer. TCRdb trimmed public reads at Q25 via fastp, called clones via MiXCR and kept in-frame beta chains. Rows are unified per CDR3 protein, each entry keeping the most common DNA and genes. A total of hundreds of thousands of distinct CDR3 sequences appear in this sample, more than 40% of them only once. Together, the top ten hold 15% to 25% of the sample. The specimen was blood. Receptors originate from a man between 60 and 75 years old in good health.

This chain links TRBV6-1 with TRBJ2-7; 9 bases fit TRBD1. Germline V gene sequence: CDR1 MNHNS, CDR2 SASEGT. This CDR3 has 14 residues. The junction had 8 bases not matched to a gene; V was cut back by 7 bases and J by 4 bases. In DNA form, the CDR3 reads TGTGCCAGCAACTTCGACAGGGGGTCTTACGAGCAGTACTTC. Translating it yields CASNFDRGSYEQYF.

This clonotype has a handful of counts. V and J are TRBV9 and TRBJ2-7; 7 nucleotides line up with TRBD2. This CDR3 comprises 18 residues. J was trimmed by 7 bases and V by 3 bases; bases with no gene match: 22. Germline V gene data show CDR1 as SGDLS and CDR2 as YYNGEE. The DNA for the CDR3 is TGTGCCAGCAGCGAGCGAGGGGAACCGACTAGCTTGCTACGAGAGCAGTACTTC. Protein sequence: CASSERGEPTSLLREQYF.

The V gene is TRBV7-9, the J gene TRBJ2-7, with D hard to call. With the DNA end fitting TRBJ2-5 better, the J assignment may be wrong. The CDR3 has 13 amino acids. The germline V gene encodes CDR1 SEHNR and CDR2 FQNEAQ (reference sequence). CDR3 region: CASSPPHLKTQYF. The CDR3 region has the DNA TGTGCCAGCAGCCCCCCCCATTTGAAGACCCAGTACTTC.

This clonotype was counted a few times. The CDR3 region is CASSKGGHFRTEPQHF. As DNA, the CDR3 is TGTGCCAGCAGCAAGGGGGGGCACTTCAGGACGGAGCCCCAGCATTTT. The chain employs TRBV27 and TRBJ1-5, with a possible D match to TRBD1 (6 bases). CDR1 is MNHEY, CDR2 SMNVEV, per germline (reference sequence). There are 16 residues in the CDR3. V was pared by 6 bases and J by 8 bases, with 23 bases between.

The V and J genes are TRBV7-2 and TRBJ2-3; D might be TRBD2 (6 bases). Germline lookup yields CDR1 SGHTA and CDR2 FQGNSA. The CDR3 contains 15 residues. V gave up 3 bases and J gave up 1 base, with 11 bases separating them. Written as DNA, the CDR3 is TGTGCCAGCAGCTTTGGGGGGACTGGCACAGATACGCAGTATTTT. Translation gives CASSFGGTGTDTQYF.

This clonotype came up a few times. The chain recombines TRBV20-1 with TRBJ1-5; D is perhaps TRBD1 (6 bases). CDR1 is DFQATT and CDR2 is SNEGSKA in the germline V gene (reference sequence). With 7 bases removed from V and 6 bases from J, the gap between germline ends came to 19 bases. This CDR3 region has 14 residues. The CDR3 loop is CSVTGAGFGQPQHF. Here the CDR3 DNA reads TGCAGTGTCACGGGGGCCGGGTTTGGTCAGCCCCAGCATTTT.

For this clonotype: A much larger clone differs by one base, so this may be a read error. The V and J genes are TRBV14 and TRBJ2-3; 9 bases line up with TRBD2. CDR3 size: 16 residues. Germline V gene sequence: CDR1 SGHDN, CDR2 FVKESK. In nucleotides, the CDR3 is TGTGCCGGCAGCCAAGGTAGCGGGGGCGGTTTGGATACGCAGTATTTT. It codes for CAGSQGSGGGLDTQYF.

The gene calls are TRBV7-2 and TRBJ2-7; TRBD2 aligns across 10 bases. Trimming removed 7 bases from V and 0 bases from J; junction bases left unmatched: 6. Germline CDR1 is SGHTA and CDR2 is FQGNSA. The CDR3 is 15 residues long. The CDR3 sequence: CASTIAGGSSYEQYF. The DNA of the CDR3 is TGTGCCAGCACGATAGCGGGGGGAAGCTCCTACGAGCAGTACTTC.

Points on this clonotype: The junction does not match germline at one end; this may be a read error. The chain combines TRBV7-2 with TRBJ2-7; 13 nucleotides align to TRBD2. The DNA end lines up better with TRBJ2-5; the J call may be wrong. The CDR3 is 16 amino acids. In germline, CDR1 is SGHTA, CDR2 FQGNSA. The CDR3 coding sequence is TGTGTCAGCAGTTACATGACTAGCGGGGGGTCAGCGACCCAGTACTTC. Translation: CVSSYMTSGGSATQYF.

The chain has TRBV27 and TRBJ1-1; 7 bases match TRBD1. The length of the CDR3 is 17 residues. The ends lost 5 bases at V and 0 bases at J; junction bases unmatched: 12. Germline CDR1 is MNHEY and CDR2 is SMNVEV (reference sequence). Written as DNA, the CDR3 is TGTGCCAGCAGTCCTAGACAGGGCTTTACTATGAACACTGAAGCTTTCTTT. Protein product: CASSPRQGFTMNTEAFF.

V gene TRBV4-3 combines with J gene TRBJ1-5, with unresolved D. V lost 0 bases to trimming and J lost 3 bases, with 9 bases between them. The CDR3 consists of 15 residues. Germline V CDR1 and CDR2: LGHNA, YSLEER. In DNA, the CDR3 is TGCGCCAGCAGCCAAGACCTACAGTACAATCAGCCCCAGCATTTT. It codes for CASSQDLQYNQPQHF.

This clonotype was observed a few times. In nucleotides, the CDR3 is TGTGCCAGCAGTTATCGGGGGACTAGCGGACTGAACACCGGGGAGCTGTTTTTT. It specifies CASSYRGTSGLNTGELFF. This chain joins TRBV27 and TRBJ2-2; the match to TRBD2 covers 11 bases. The CDR3 is made up of 18 amino acids. The V segment lost 4 bases and the J segment 1 base; nucleotides outside the gene matches: 8. Germline loops: CDR1 MNHEY, CDR2 SMNVEV (reference sequence).

This clonotype was found once. J is TRBJ2-5 and V is TRBV10-3; tentative D call: TRBD1 (5 bases). The better agreement between TRBJ2-7 and the DNA end casts doubt on the J call. In germline, CDR1 is ENHRY, CDR2 SYGVKD. The CDR3 spans 14 residues. CDR3 coding DNA: TGTGCCATCAGTGGGGGATCAGGGTTTAGCGAGCAGTACTTC. It encodes CAISGGSGFSEQYF.

This clonotype has at least ten counts. The chain's CDR3 is CASSQENLPINEQFF. The CDR3 nucleotides read TGCGCCAGCAGCCAAGAAAACTTACCAATTAATGAGCAGTTCTTC. The chain recombines TRBV4-3 with TRBJ2-1; no firm D call. The V gene's germline CDR1 is LGHNA and CDR2 YSLEER. CDR3 size: 15 residues. The V end was cut by 0 bases, the J end by 7 bases, with 13 bases between.

The chain joins TRBV7-2 to TRBJ2-1; a weak D match, TRBD2 (6 bases). Per the germline V gene, CDR1 is SGHTA and CDR2 is FQGNSA. The CDR3 spans 16 residues. Trimming shortened V by 6 bases and J by 10 bases, and 25 bases separated the two germline ends. For the CDR3, the DNA is TGTGCCAGCAGTAGTGGTCGGGGGACCCTGAAGGCGGAGCAGTTCTTC. Encoded protein: CASSSGRGTLKAEQFF.

The chain couples TRBV6-6 to TRBJ2-1, with D tentatively TRBD1 (5 bases). CDR3 length: 13 amino acids. The ends were cut back, 4 bases at V and 7 bases at J, with 11 bases in the middle. Germline V lookup: CDR1 MNHNY, CDR2 SVGAGI (reference sequence). This CDR3 reads CASSWTSTNEQFF. The CDR3 DNA reads TGTGCCAGCAGTTGGACATCTACAAATGAGCAGTTCTTC.

The chain employs TRBV7-9 and TRBJ2-1; D is unclear. V was clipped by 5 bases and J by 10 bases, with 9 bases between them. The CDR3 totals 11 residues. Looked up from germline, CDR1 is SEHNR and CDR2 is FQNEAQ (reference sequence). CDR3 in amino acids: CASSATQEQFF. The CDR3 DNA reads as TGTGCCAGCAGCGCCACTCAGGAGCAGTTCTTC.

The chain is built from TRBV12-3 or TRBV12-4 and TRBJ2-1; 8 bases are a match to TRBD2. J was trimmed by 6 bases and V by 2 bases; bases with no gene match: 9. This CDR3 comprises 16 residues. The CDR3 nucleotides are TGTGCCAGCAGTTTAACTACGGGGGGGCCGTTCAATGAGCAGTTCTTC. Translating gives CASSLTTGGPFNEQFF.

This clonotype was seen more than once but under ten times. The chain links TRBV6-2 or TRBV6-3 to TRBJ2-2; a weak D match, TRBD1 (5 bases). V shed 7 bases and J shed 4 bases, with 13 bases lying between them. Per the germline V gene, CDR1 is MNHEY and CDR2 is SVGEGT. The CDR3 sequence is 14 residues long. The CDR3 bases are TGTGCCAGCACTTTACCAGGGCGCACCGGGGAGCTGTTTTTT. It yields the protein CASTLPGRTGELFF.

At least ten counts were recorded for this clonotype. This could be a read error, since a much larger clone is one nucleotide away. The chain recombines TRBV29-1 with TRBJ2-5; no firm D call. The V end was cut by 7 bases, the J end by 11 bases, with 17 bases between. Germline V gene lookup returns CDR1 SQVTM and CDR2 ANQGSEA. This CDR3 region has 11 residues. CDR3 amino acids: CSAGPTNEQYF. The CDR3 DNA is TGCAGCGCCGGACCCACCAATGAGCAGTACTTC. Together with reference TRBV29-1 and TRBJ2-5, the CDR3 gives the full variable domain: SAVISQKPSRDICQRGTSLTIQCQVDSQVTMMFWYRQQPGQSLTLIATANQGSEATYESGFVIDKFPISRPNLTFSTLTVSNMSPEDSSIYLCSAGPTNEQYFGPGTRLLVL.

The chain recombines TRBV6-1 with TRBJ1-2; 8 bases align to TRBD1. Germline CDR1 and CDR2: MNHNS and SASEGT. This CDR3 contains 15 residues. The V and J ends lost 7 bases and 0 bases, in that order; junction bases with no gene match: 7. The CDR3 DNA follows: TGTGCCAGCAATCGACAGGGGAATTCTAACTATGGCTACACCTTC. Encoded protein: CASNRQGNSNYGYTF.

The chain carries TRBV7-2 and TRBJ1-5; D is possibly TRBD1 (5 bases). Trimming cost V 2 bases and J 7 bases, with 9 bases left between them. CDR3 length: 13 amino acids. Germline lookup yields CDR1 SGHTA and CDR2 FQGNSA. The DNA of the CDR3 is TGTGCCAGCAGCTTATGGCAGGGCCAGCCCCAGCATTTT. Its protein product is CASSLWQGQPQHF.

This clonotype was seen a single time. The chain employs TRBV4-1 and TRBJ1-5; no reliable D call. The CDR3 runs to 15 residues. Trimming took 0 bases from V and 4 from J, leaving 10 bases between them. From germline, CDR1 is MGHRA and CDR2 YSYEKL. The CDR3 bases are TGCGCCAGCAGCCAAGATCGGAGTAAAAATCAGCCCCAGCATTTT. Translated: CASSQDRSKNQPQHF.

A few counts support this clonotype. The chain couples TRBV7-2 to TRBJ1-5; TRBD1 is a possible D gene (5 bases). CDR1 and CDR2 (germline): SGHTA, FQGNSA. The CDR3 sequence is 14 residues long. The germline V and J ends were trimmed by 6 bases and 3 bases, with 12 bases remaining between them. CDR3 loop: CASSTQGFNQPQHF. The CDR3 DNA is TGTGCCAGCAGTACTCAGGGATTCAATCAGCCCCAGCATTTT.

This sequence joins TRBV5-8 and TRBJ1-2; D is unclear. V was cut by 0 bases and J by 0 bases, with 12 bases left in between. The CDR3 is 16 residues long. The germline gives CDR1 SGHTS, CDR2 YDEGEE. For the CDR3, the DNA is TGTGCCAGCAGCTTGGGGTTTCGATTGTCTAACTATGGCTACACCTTC. As protein: CASSLGFRLSNYGYTF.

This chain connects TRBV20-1 to TRBJ2-1; 10 positions match TRBD2. The CDR3 has 15 amino acids. Unmatched junction bases numbered 7, after V lost 2 bases and J lost 6 bases. In germline, CDR1 is DFQATT, CDR2 SNEGSKA (reference sequence). As DNA, the CDR3 is TGCAGTGCTAGACCCGGACTAGCGGAGGGCAATGAGCAGTTCTTC. This encodes CSARPGLAEGNEQFF.